This section outlines one T cell receptor (beta chain) sequence together with its context. This specimen belongs to a study of T-cell reconstitution after alpha-beta-depleted transplantation in children. The CDR3 extends over 14 amino acids. Germline V gene sequence: CDR1 SGDLS, CDR2 YYNGEE. The V end lost 0 bases, the J end lost 9 bases, and 13 bases lay between the germline ends. Using unique molecular identifiers, the investigators prepared the TCRbeta library. MiXCR, run by TCRdb on the PCR reads, gives a single entry per CDR3 protein. Of around 530,000 distinct CDR3 sequences listed, roughly 33% are singletons.

The sequencing used PBMCs from the stem cell graft donor, collected from the stem cell graft. The genes are TRBV9 and TRBJ1-5; D possibly corresponds to TRBD1 (6 bases). This receptor was obtained from a human donor who donated a stem cell graft to a child with aplastic anemia. CDR3 loop: CASSVATRGGPQHF. CDR3 sequence (DNA): TGTGCCAGCAGCGTAGCCACCAGGGGCGGGCCCCAGCATTTT.